Below are 26 T cell receptor beta chains sequenced from a single sample in a study of long-term antiretroviral therapy in people with HIV. Investigators performed immunoSEQ version v3.0 at survey level. Using immunoSEQ multiplex PCR, the repertoire was profiled, and TCRdb retains in-frame clones only, with some absent. The data show 30,000 to 40,000 clones, 65% to 90% seen once. The specimen comprised unsorted PBMCs, sampled around 3.3 years after starting antiretroviral therapy. These receptors came from a man younger than 35 with HIV.

The J gene is TRBJ1-1, the V gene TRBV4-1; possibly TRBD1 for D (6 bases). From germline, CDR1 is MGHRA and CDR2 YSYEKL. The CDR3 covers 14 residues. Between the trimmed V and J ends, which lost 4 bases and 5 bases, there was a span of 14 bases. The CDR3 is CASSPRGGRTEAFF. The CDR3 DNA is TGCGCCAGCAGCCCCCGAGGGGGACGAACTGAAGCTTTCTTT.

The genes are TRBV18 and TRBJ2-1; TRBD2 agrees at 12 bases. CDR1 is KGHSH, CDR2 LQKENI, per germline. The V and J ends lost 2 bases and 3 bases, in that order; junction bases with no gene match: 5. The CDR3 extends over 17 amino acids. CDR3: CASSPGLAGGLYNEQFF. In DNA, the CDR3 is TGTGCCAGCTCACCAGGGCTAGCGGGAGGGCTCTACAATGAGCAGTTCTTC.

The V call is TRBV5-6, the J call TRBJ1-1; D is uncertain. CDR3 length: 15 amino acids. Trimming shortened V by 0 bases and J by 3 bases, and 12 bases separated the two germline ends. CDR1 and CDR2 from the germline V gene are SGHDT and YYEEEE. In nucleotides, the CDR3 is TGTGCCAGCAGCTTGGGGAGTTTAAGGGACACTGAAGCTTTCTTT. Its translation: CASSLGSLRDTEAFF.

The table lists this clone with a few counts. V gene TRBV5-1 combines with J gene TRBJ1-5; D call uncertain. V lost 3 bases, J lost 0 bases, and 4 bases lay in between. The germline CDR1 and CDR2 sequences are SGHRS and YFSETQ. The CDR3 loop spans 13 amino acids. The DNA of the CDR3 is TGCGCCAGCAGCTGGAATAGCAATCAGCCCCAGCATTTT. Residues: CASSWNSNQPQHF.

This chain uses TRBV7-9 with TRBJ2-1; 14 bases map to TRBD2. This CDR3 has 14 residues. Germline V gene data show CDR1 as SEHNR and CDR2 as FQNEAQ (reference sequence). V dropped 7 bases and J dropped 9; count of bases not matched to a gene: 5. The CDR3 DNA sequence: TGTGCCAGCACCTTTGGACTAGCGGGAGGTGAGCAGTTCTTC. Its protein product is CASTFGLAGGEQFF.

The chain recombines TRBV4-2 with TRBJ1-1, with 11 bases lining up with TRBD1. CDR1 is LGHNA and CDR2 is YNFKEQ in the germline V gene. This CDR3 is 18 amino acids long. V lost 1 base to trimming and J lost 6 bases; unmatched junction nucleotides: 13. The CDR3: CASSQVKPDRGLGAEAFF. In DNA form, the CDR3 reads TGTGCCAGCAGCCAAGTTAAACCGGACAGGGGGCTGGGGGCTGAAGCTTTCTTT.

The V and J genes are TRBV7-2 and TRBJ1-3, with unresolved D. The germline gives CDR1 SGHTA, CDR2 FQGNSA. V lost 5 bases and J 0 bases, leaving 11 bases between the germline ends. The CDR3 contains 15 residues. The CDR3 sequence is CASSLLTSSGNTIYF. The CDR3 DNA reads as TGTGCCAGCAGCCTCCTTACCTCCTCTGGAAACACCATATATTTT.

This clone showed up just once. The rearrangement links TRBV5-1 to TRBJ2-1, with TRBD2 matching 7 bases. This CDR3 spans 15 amino acids. Looked up from germline, CDR1 is SGHRS and CDR2 is YFSETQ. V lost 4 bases and J lost 3; bases outside the gene matches: 7. The DNA for the CDR3 is TGCGCCAGCAGCCCATCCCAGCGGGGCTACAATGAGCAGTTCTTC. Protein sequence: CASSPSQRGYNEQFF.

The chain couples TRBV20-1 to TRBJ1-1; the D gene is possibly TRBD1 (5 bases). The CDR3 is 11 residues long. Looked up from germline, CDR1 is DFQATT and CDR2 is SNEGSKA (reference sequence). CDR3 nucleotide sequence: TGCAGCGTCCAGGGTAACACTGAAGCTTTCTTT. The encoded protein is CSVQGNTEAFF.

The genes are TRBV9 and TRBJ1-2, with a possible D match to TRBD1 (5 bases). Germline V gene sequence: CDR1 SGDLS, CDR2 YYNGEE. Trimming took off 0 bases at V and 3 bases at J, with 15 bases between the two ends. This CDR3 has 16 residues. The CDR3 protein is CASSVGRGESDYGYTF. The CDR3 DNA follows: TGTGCCAGCAGCGTAGGCCGGGGCGAATCTGACTATGGCTACACCTTC.

The chain has TRBV19 and TRBJ2-3; D not certain. The CDR3 totals 14 residues. From germline, CDR1 is LNHDA and CDR2 SQIVND (reference sequence). Trimming stripped 4 bases from V and 0 bases from J, with 8 bases between. For the CDR3, the DNA is TGTGCCAGTAGTACGACTCCCAGCACAGATACGCAGTATTTT. This codes for CASSTTPSTDTQYF.

The chain uses TRBV9 and TRBJ2-1; 13 nucleotides agree with TRBD2. This CDR3 has 21 residues. Germline trimming cut 1 base from V and 0 bases from J; bases unmatched to any gene: 13. From germline, CDR1 is SGDLS and CDR2 YYNGEE. CDR3 sequence: CASSVSLGGLAGPSSYNEQFF. The CDR3 DNA sequence: TGTGCCAGCAGCGTATCCCTCGGGGGACTAGCGGGACCGAGCTCCTACAATGAGCAGTTCTTC. Supplemented by reference TRBV9 and TRBJ2-1, the full variable domain reads DSGVTQTPKHLITATGQRVTLRCSPRSGDLSVYWYQQSLDQGLQFLIQYYNGEERAKGNILERFSAQQFPDLHSELNLSSLELGDSALYFCASSVSLGGLAGPSSYNEQFFGPGTRLTVL.

J is TRBJ2-3 and V is TRBV9; 8 nucleotides match TRBD2. Germline V gives CDR1 SGDLS, CDR2 YYNGEE. Trimming removed 0 bases from V and 5 bases from J; junction bases left unmatched: 2. The CDR3 has 14 residues. The CDR3 nucleotides are TGTGCCAGCAGCGTAGGGCTAGCGGGAGATACGCAGTATTTT. Residues: CASSVGLAGDTQYF.

This chain links TRBV4-2 with TRBJ1-1; D may be TRBD1 (5 bases). This CDR3 has 15 amino acids. CDR1 is LGHNA and CDR2 is YNFKEQ in the germline V gene. V lost 1 base and J 0 bases, leaving 9 bases between the germline ends. The CDR3 nucleotides are TGTGCCAGCAGCCAAGGTTCGGACATGAACACTGAAGCTTTCTTT. This gives the protein CASSQGSDMNTEAFF.

V usage is TRBV5-1 and J usage is TRBJ2-5, with D hard to call. There are 12 residues in the CDR3. CDR1 and CDR2 (germline): SGHRS, YFSETQ. V was cut by 0 bases and J by 1 base, with 1 base left in between. The chain's CDR3 is CASSLAQETQYF. The CDR3 region has the DNA TGCGCCAGCAGCTTGGCCCAAGAGACCCAGTACTTC. The full variable domain, in which reference TRBV5-1 and TRBJ2-5 provide the parts outside the CDR3, is KAGVTQTPRYLIKTRGQQVTLSCSPISGHRSVSWYQQTPGQGLQFLFEYFSETQRNKGNFPGRFSGRQFSNSRSEMNVSTLELGDSALYLCASSLAQETQYFGPGTRLLVL.

The V and J genes are TRBV29-1 and TRBJ1-5; D uncertain. The germline V gene has CDR1 SQVTM and CDR2 ANQGSEA. The CDR3 spans 13 residues. V dropped 0 bases and J dropped 1 base, with 4 bases sitting between them. The CDR3 bases are TGCAGCGTTGAAGAGGGAAGCAATCAGCCCCAGCATTTT. Protein product: CSVEEGSNQPQHF.

J is TRBJ2-2 and V is TRBV5-4; TRBD2 might be the D (7 bases). V lost 0 bases to trimming and J lost 4 bases, with 16 bases between them. The length of the CDR3 is 17 residues. The germline V gene has CDR1 SGHNT and CDR2 YYREEE (reference sequence). CDR3 sequence: CASSLAGGRPVTGELFF. CDR3 in DNA: TGTGCCAGCAGCTTGGCGGGGGGCCGACCCGTCACCGGGGAGCTGTTTTTT.

The J gene is TRBJ1-6, the V gene TRBV7-9; D is undetermined. Trimming left V 1 base short and J 4 bases short, with 11 bases between. The CDR3 runs 16 residues. Germline V lookup: CDR1 SEHNR, CDR2 FQNEAQ (reference sequence). CDR3 residues: CASSLGAQVYNSPLHF. In nucleotides, the CDR3 is TGTGCCAGCAGCTTAGGTGCACAAGTGTATAATTCACCCCTCCACTTT.

J is TRBJ1-1 and V is TRBV28; D not certain. This CDR3 spans 12 amino acids. Trimming pared 6 bases from V and 4 bases from J, leaving 9 bases between. The germline CDR1 and CDR2 sequences are MDHEN and SYDVKM. The CDR3 DNA sequence: TGTGCCAGCAGACCTGGCGGCACTGAAGCTTTCTTT. Its protein is CASRPGGTEAFF.

The CDR3 bases are TGTGCCAGCTCACCGCAGGGGCCTACATTTTTCTCTGGAAACACCATATATTTT. Translating gives CASSPQGPTFFSGNTIYF. J is TRBJ1-3 and V is TRBV18, with D possibly matching TRBD1 (6 bases). Germline CDR1 is KGHSH and CDR2 is LQKENI. V was cut by 3 bases and J by 0 bases, with 18 bases left in between. CDR3 length equals 18 residues.

This chain connects TRBV6-5 to TRBJ1-1; 8 bases fit TRBD1. Trimming cost V 2 bases and J 4 bases; bases outside gene matches: 3. Germline CDR1 MNHEY, CDR2 SVGAGI. The length of the CDR3 is 14 residues. The CDR3 nucleotides are TGTGCCAGCAGTTACGGGACAGGAAGCACTGAAGCTTTCTTT. This gives the protein CASSYGTGSTEAFF.

The chain carries TRBV25-1 and TRBJ1-1; D is ambiguous. V dropped 6 bases and J dropped 0 bases, with 8 bases sitting between them. The germline V gene encodes CDR1 MGHDK and CDR2 SYGVNS. The CDR3 is 13 residues long. The CDR3 coding sequence is TGTGCCAGCAGGTTCTCATTGAACACTGAAGCTTTCTTT. Translating gives CASRFSLNTEAFF.

The chain couples TRBV27 to TRBJ2-1; TRBD2 matches 14 bases. The germline gives CDR1 MNHEY, CDR2 SMNVEV (reference sequence). Germline trimming cut 5 bases from V and 8 bases from J; bases unmatched to any gene: 11. The CDR3 length is 17 residues. CDR3 nucleotide sequence: TGTGCCAGCAGTCCCGGACTAGCGGGAGGAGGGGGCGATGAGCAGTTCTTC. Protein product: CASSPGLAGGGGDEQFF.

V usage is TRBV28 and J usage is TRBJ1-2; 7 nucleotides match TRBD1. Germline V lookup: CDR1 MDHEN, CDR2 SYDVKM. Losses at the gene ends were 6 bases for V and 4 bases for J; bases not matched to a gene: 11. The CDR3 consists of 15 residues. The CDR3: CASRLVPDRSYGYTF. The CDR3 nucleotides are TGTGCCAGCAGGCTTGTCCCGGACAGGTCCTATGGCTACACCTTC.

The rearrangement links TRBV5-8 to TRBJ2-2; D is ambiguous. Deletions cut 0 bases from V and 5 bases from J, with 5 bases between. Germline loops: CDR1 SGHTS, CDR2 YDEGEE. This CDR3 has 13 amino acids. This CDR3 reads CASSLGRTGELFF. The CDR3 coding sequence is TGTGCCAGCAGCTTGGGGAGAACCGGGGAGCTGTTTTTT.

The rearrangement links TRBV5-4 to TRBJ2-7; D remains unclear. The CDR3 is 15 amino acids. The ends were cut back, 0 bases at V and 3 bases at J, with 13 bases in the middle. The germline gives CDR1 SGHNT, CDR2 YYREEE (reference sequence). CDR3 residues: CASSLGQIDIYEQYF. CDR3 nucleotides: TGTGCCAGCAGCTTGGGGCAGATTGATATCTACGAGCAGTACTTC.